These 32 T cell receptor beta chains originate from one sample sequenced in a study of blood T cells in healthy people across ages. A second PCR, run for about 7 to 11 cycles, used a sample-barcoded 5' primer plus a J-beta primer mix. TCRdb recomputed calls from the 5' RACE reads with MiXCR, one row per CDR3 protein. The sample comprises around 690,000 distinct CDR3 sequences, roughly 58% of which are singletons, and approximately 37% rests with the top ten. The sample was blood. These receptors were obtained from a man aged 55 to 70 in good health.

The V and J genes are TRBV18 and TRBJ2-4, with D uncertain. With the DNA end fitting TRBJ2-5 better, the J assignment may be wrong. The germline V gene encodes CDR1 KGHSH and CDR2 LQKENI. This CDR3 spans 13 amino acids. Here the CDR3 DNA reads TGTGCCAGCTCACCAGCACAGCAAGAGACCCAGTACTTC. This gives the protein CASSPAQQETQYF.

V usage is TRBV10-3 and J usage is TRBJ1-1; TRBD1 matches at 7 bases. Germline V gives CDR1 ENHRY, CDR2 SYGVKD. Trimming at V came to 6 bases and at J to 5 bases, leaving 6 bases not matched to a gene. The CDR3 is 13 amino acids. The CDR3 here is CAIRQDRATEAFF. In nucleotides, the CDR3 is TGTGCCATCAGGCAAGACAGGGCTACTGAAGCTTTCTTT.

The chain is built from TRBV6-6 and TRBJ1-2; TRBD1 agrees at 7 bases. The CDR3 extends over 16 amino acids. CDR1 and CDR2 (germline): MNHNY, SVGAGI (reference sequence). V dropped 6 bases and J dropped 0; count of bases not matched to a gene: 10. The CDR3 sequence is CASSRGQEIANYGYTF. In nucleotides, the CDR3 is TGTGCCAGCAGCCGCGGACAGGAGATTGCTAACTATGGCTACACCTTC.

The chain employs TRBV28 and TRBJ2-1; D is possibly TRBD1 or TRBD2 (5 bases each). V was shortened by 5 bases and J by 3 bases, with 14 bases between the two germline ends. This CDR3 is built from 15 residues. Looked up from germline, CDR1 is MDHEN and CDR2 is SYDVKM. CDR3 sequence reads: CASSMGRLIYNEQFF. CDR3 DNA sequence: TGTGCCAGCAGTATGGGACGGTTAATCTACAATGAGCAGTTCTTC.

The rearrangement links TRBV6-1 to TRBJ1-4; the D gene is possibly TRBD1 (6 bases). The germline gives CDR1 MNHNS, CDR2 SASEGT. The CDR3 loop spans 15 amino acids. The V end lost 6 bases, the J end lost 7 bases, and 18 bases lay between the germline ends. The CDR3 DNA follows: TGTGCCAGCAGCGGGACCAGGGGCGGGAGTGAAAAACTGTTTTTT. This encodes CASSGTRGGSEKLFF.

This clonotype was seen once. This chain joins TRBV7-2 and TRBJ1-4, with D maybe TRBD1 (5 bases). The ends were cut back, 1 base at V and 8 bases at J, with 11 bases in the middle. Germline-derived CDR1 and CDR2 are SGHTA and FQGNSA. The CDR3 has 14 amino acids. The CDR3 region has the DNA TGTGCCAGCAGCTTAGTTCATGGGGGGGAAAAACTGTTTTTT. The encoded protein is CASSLVHGGEKLFF.

The rearrangement links TRBV24-1 to TRBJ2-3; a possible D gene is TRBD1 (6 bases). The germline CDR1 and CDR2 sequences are KGHDR and SFDVKD. CDR3 length: 15 amino acids. The V end was cut by 4 bases, the J end by 7 bases, with 17 bases between. The CDR3 bases are TGTGCCACCAGTGAGAGACGGGACATTCGTCATACGCAGTATTTT. Translating it yields CATSERRDIRHTQYF.

This clonotype occurred once. The chain uses TRBV6-1 and TRBJ2-1, with 7 bases aligning to TRBD2. The CDR3 has 15 amino acids. The V and J ends lost 5 bases and 0 bases, in that order; junction bases with no gene match: 4. Germline-derived CDR1 and CDR2 are MNHNS and SASEGT. In nucleotides, the CDR3 is TGTGCCAGCAGTCCAGCGGGGTACTCCTACAATGAGCAGTTCTTC. This translates into CASSPAGYSYNEQFF.

The chain uses TRBV5-8 and TRBJ1-5; the D gene is possibly TRBD1 (6 bases). This CDR3 region has 15 residues. Germline loops: CDR1 SGHTS, CDR2 YDEGEE. The V and J ends lost 0 bases and 3 bases respectively, with 10 bases between them. This CDR3 reads CASSLDRAFNQPQHF. The CDR3 nucleotides are TGTGCCAGCAGCTTGGACAGGGCGTTCAATCAGCCCCAGCATTTT.

The CDR3, as DNA: TGTGCCAGCTCGTACGGGACTAGCGGGGGTCGTGAGCAGTACTTC. Translation gives CASSYGTSGGREQYF. The rearrangement joins TRBV27 to TRBJ2-4; 14 positions match TRBD2. V was clipped by 8 bases and J by 13 bases; unmatched bases: 13. CDR3 length: 15 amino acids. Germline CDR1 reads MNHEY; CDR2 reads SMNVEV (reference sequence).

The gene calls are TRBV7-9 and TRBJ2-7, with a weak D call TRBD1 (6 bases). V lost 6 bases, J lost 6 bases, and 9 bases lay in between. The germline gives CDR1 SEHNR, CDR2 FQNEAQ (reference sequence). The CDR3 has 11 amino acids. The CDR3 sequence: CASRSGVEQYF. Written as DNA, the CDR3 is TGTGCCAGCAGGTCAGGGGTCGAGCAGTACTTC.

The chain recombines TRBV20-1 with TRBJ2-5, with a weak D call TRBD2 (5 bases). CDR3 length equals 13 residues. Germline V gene lookup returns CDR1 DFQATT and CDR2 SNEGSKA (reference sequence). V was cut by 5 bases and J by 4 bases, with 14 bases left in between. In DNA, the CDR3 is TGCAGTGCTCCTCTCCGAGGGAGAGAGACCCAGTACTTC. Its protein product is CSAPLRGRETQYF.

The rearrangement links TRBV15 to TRBJ2-7; 8 nucleotides line up with TRBD2. The last part of the DNA fits TRBJ2-5 better; the J call may be wrong. The CDR3 runs to 15 residues. Germline loops: CDR1 LNHNV, CDR2 YYDKDF (reference sequence). As DNA, the CDR3 is TGTGCCACCAGCAGTCCTGAAGCGGGGGATCAGACCCAGTACTTC. Residues: CATSSPEAGDQTQYF.

This clonotype was picked up a small number of times. This chain joins TRBV20-1 and TRBJ2-7, with D possibly matching TRBD1 (6 bases). There are 13 residues in the CDR3. Germline V gives CDR1 DFQATT, CDR2 SNEGSKA (reference sequence). Trimming cost V 4 bases and J 0 bases, with 10 bases left between them. CDR3 loop: CSATGHSSYEQYF. In nucleotides, the CDR3 is TGCAGTGCTACGGGACACTCCTCCTACGAGCAGTACTTC.

This sequence joins TRBV5-6 and TRBJ2-1; no firm D call. Germline V gives CDR1 SGHDT, CDR2 YYEEEE. Trimming pared 3 bases from V and 6 bases from J, leaving 4 bases between. The CDR3 totals 11 residues. CDR3 nucleotide sequence: TGTGCCAGCAGCTCGTTCAATGAGCAGTTCTTC. It translates to CASSSFNEQFF.

The rearrangement uses TRBV10-3 and TRBJ2-5; 9 bases map to TRBD2. CDR1 and CDR2 from the germline V gene are ENHRY and SYGVKD. The CDR3 loop spans 15 amino acids. The V segment lost 6 bases and the J segment 2 bases; nucleotides outside the gene matches: 7. The CDR3 here is CAISTLSGGQETQYF. The DNA for the CDR3 is TGTGCCATCAGCACCTTAAGCGGGGGGCAAGAGACCCAGTACTTC.

This rearrangement joins TRBV5-1 to TRBJ2-1; 9 bases agree with TRBD1. With 2 bases clipped from V and 9 bases from J, the junction kept 9 bases outside the gene matches. The CDR3 is 15 amino acids. CDR1 is SGHRS, CDR2 YFSETQ, per germline. The CDR3 DNA is TGCGCCAGCAGCTTTAGTCCCGGGACAGGGCTTGAGCAGTTCTTC. It specifies CASSFSPGTGLEQFF. Drawing the rest from reference TRBV5-1 and TRBJ2-1, the complete variable domain is KAGVTQTPRYLIKTRGQQVTLSCSPISGHRSVSWYQQTPGQGLQFLFEYFSETQRNKGNFPGRFSGRQFSNSRSEMNVSTLELGDSALYLCASSFSPGTGLEQFFGPGTRLTVL.

A single count supports this clonotype. A much bigger clone sits one base away, suggesting this may be a read error. The rearrangement uses TRBV6-4 and TRBJ2-3; no clear D. Germline V gene sequence: CDR1 MRHNA, CDR2 SNTAGT. CDR3 length: 11 amino acids. Between the trimmed V and J ends, which lost 6 bases and 4 bases, there was a span of 5 bases. CDR3 protein: CASSNSDTQYF. DNA for the CDR3: TGTGCCAGCAGCAACTCAGATACGCAGTATTTT.

V is TRBV19 and J is TRBJ2-1, with a weak D call TRBD1 (6 bases). V lost 6 bases to trimming and J lost 2 bases, with 14 bases between them. Germline V gene sequence: CDR1 LNHDA, CDR2 SQIVND (reference sequence). The CDR3 length is 15 residues. DNA of the CDR3: TGTGCCAGTAGGCCCGGGACAACACCCTACAATGAGCAGTTCTTC. Encoded protein: CASRPGTTPYNEQFF. Using reference TRBV19 and TRBJ2-1 for the parts outside the CDR3, the full variable domain is DGGITQSPKYLFRKEGQNVTLSCEQNLNHDAMYWYRQDPGQGLRLIYYSQIVNDFQKGDIAEGYSVSREKKESFPLTVTSAQKNPTAFYLCASRPGTTPYNEQFFGPGTRLTVL.

As regards this clonotype: Sequence at one end of the junction differs from germline and may be a read error. V and J are TRBV2 and TRBJ1-2; the D gene is possibly TRBD1 (5 bases). The CDR3 is 14 residues long. Germline CDR1 reads SNHLY; CDR2 reads FYNNEI. CDR3 amino acids: CASSGTGTPAGYTF. CDR3 in DNA: TGTGCCAGCAGTGGAACCGGGACCCCGGCTGGCTATACCTTC.

A word on this clonotype: This clone may be a read error of a much larger clone one base away. The genes are TRBV20-1 and TRBJ2-7; D perhaps matches TRBD1 (6 bases). Germline assignment: CDR1 DFQATT and CDR2 SNEGSKA (reference sequence). Trimming took 2 bases from V and 7 from J, leaving 21 bases between them. This CDR3 comprises 15 residues. The CDR3 nucleotides read TGCAGTGCTAGACCTCCAGGGGCCCATAACAATGAGCAGTACTTC. This sequence encodes CSARPPGAHNNEQYF.

The V gene is TRBV2, the J gene TRBJ2-4; D not resolved. The J call is doubtful: the DNA matches TRBJ2-7 better. Germline V gene lookup returns CDR1 SNHLY and CDR2 FYNNEI. This CDR3 is 13 amino acids long. The CDR3 sequence is CASGSLLAYEQYF. DNA for the CDR3: TGTGCCAGCGGGTCCCTTCTCGCCTACGAGCAGTACTTC.

The V call is TRBV29-1, the J call TRBJ2-7, with 9 bases aligning to TRBD2. From germline, CDR1 is SQVTM and CDR2 ANQGSEA. This CDR3 spans 15 amino acids. V was clipped by 4 bases and J by 2 bases; unmatched bases: 9. CDR3 loop: CSVGAGGRLPYEQYF. In DNA, the CDR3 is TGCAGCGTTGGAGCGGGGGGACGGCTCCCCTACGAGCAGTACTTC.

This rearrangement joins TRBV29-1 to TRBJ2-7, with TRBD2 as a possible D gene (6 bases). The CDR3 is made up of 14 amino acids. Between the trimmed V and J ends, which lost 7 bases and 1 base, there was a span of 17 bases. Germline values: CDR1 SQVTM, CDR2 ANQGSEA. The CDR3 DNA reads TGCAGCGCCCTTCGCGGAGGGCCTTCCTACGAGCAGTACTTC. Protein: CSALRGGPSYEQYF.

In its sample, this clonotype was seen a few times. This chain uses TRBV20-1 with TRBJ2-1, with a weak D call TRBD2 (6 bases). This CDR3 comprises 16 residues. Trimming removed 1 base at V and 8 bases at J, with 21 bases between. CDR1 is DFQATT, CDR2 SNEGSKA, per germline (reference sequence). As DNA, the CDR3 is TGCAGTGCTAGAGGGGCTGGGCAGGTACAGCGGGATGAGCAGTTCTTC. Its protein is CSARGAGQVQRDEQFF.

To note about this clonotype: An end of the junction differs from the germline gene, which may be a read error. The rearrangement uses TRBV5-1 and TRBJ2-3, with TRBD2 matching over 7 bases. The CDR3 sequence is 15 residues long. Germline V CDR1 and CDR2: SGHRS, YFSETQ. CDR3 sequence reads: CASSGGGRAGNTQYF. The CDR3 DNA reads as TGCGCTAGCAGCGGCGGGGGAAGGGCCGGAAATACGCAGTATTTT.

A few counts support this clonotype. The chain carries TRBV3-1 and TRBJ1-2, with D possibly TRBD1 on 5 matching bases. The CDR3 runs to 14 residues. Germline CDR1 reads LGHDT; CDR2 reads YNNKEL (reference sequence). The V gene lost 4 bases and the J gene lost 6 bases, with 15 bases spanning the gap. The DNA of the CDR3 is TGTGCCAGCAGCCCTCGTGGGGGAGGCAATGGCTACACCTTC. This codes for CASSPRGGGNGYTF.

The V and J genes are TRBV27 and TRBJ1-1; a possible D gene is TRBD1 (6 bases). CDR3 length: 15 amino acids. V was trimmed by 5 bases and J by 5 bases, leaving 18 bases between them. Germline V gene data show CDR1 as MNHEY and CDR2 as SMNVEV (reference sequence). CDR3 sequence (DNA): TGTGCCAGCAGTAGTCTAGGGGGGCTTGGTACTGAAGCTTTCTTT. Encoded protein: CASSSLGGLGTEAFF.

This clonotype was counted a few times. This chain's CDR3 is CASSLAHGANYGTQYF. For the CDR3, the DNA is TGTGCCAGCAGCTTAGCGCACGGGGCCAACTACGGGACCCAGTACTTC. This chain joins TRBV7-2 and TRBJ2-5; D might be TRBD1 or TRBD2, each matching 5 bases. CDR3 length: 16 residues. Trimming left V 0 bases short and J 7 bases short, with 18 bases between. Germline V lookup: CDR1 SGHTA, CDR2 FQGNSA.

V and J are TRBV5-1 and TRBJ2-7; weak D call: TRBD2 (6 bases). Germline V gene data show CDR1 as SGHRS and CDR2 as YFSETQ. This CDR3 comprises 16 residues. V lost 6 bases and J lost 2, with 21 bases in between. The CDR3, as DNA: TGCGCCAGCACCACAATGTCCGGGGGACCAACCTACGAGCAGTACTTC. Translation: CASTTMSGGPTYEQYF. Complete variable domain (other parts from reference TRBV5-1 and TRBJ2-7): KAGVTQTPRYLIKTRGQQVTLSCSPISGHRSVSWYQQTPGQGLQFLFEYFSETQRNKGNFPGRFSGRQFSNSRSEMNVSTLELGDSALYLCASTTMSGGPTYEQYFGPGTRLTVT.

With respect to this clonotype: Being one base from a much bigger clone, this may be a read error. V gene TRBV20-1 combines with J gene TRBJ2-1; a possible D gene is TRBD1 (8 bases). The J call may be in error: the DNA end matches TRBJ2-7 better. Germline V lookup: CDR1 DFQATT, CDR2 SNEGSKA (reference sequence). CDR3 length: 16 residues. The CDR3, as DNA: TGCAGTGCTAGGGATCCAGGACAGGGAGGGTACAATGAGCAGTACTTC. Translated, it gives CSARDPGQGGYNEQYF.

This chain joins TRBV15 and TRBJ1-4; the D is unclear. This CDR3 spans 14 amino acids. The V end lost 5 bases, the J end lost 8 bases, and 15 bases lay between the germline ends. The germline V gene encodes CDR1 LNHNV and CDR2 YYDKDF (reference sequence). CDR3 DNA: TGTGCCACCAGCCCCCGGGAAGCCAAGGAAAAACTGTTTTTT. Amino acids: CATSPREAKEKLFF.